This T cell receptor beta chain emerged from a study of blood T cell repertoires in COVID-19. Study-level information: Spain, Italy and the United States supplied samples that represented acute and convalescent COVID-19. The cDNA or gDNA used as material had been derived from T cells, B-cell-depleted T cells, or PBMCs.

Original processing methods: Amplification of reference gene primers was used by the study to estimate nucleated cell counts. TCRdb's copy holds only in-frame clones and misses some; the assay was immunoSEQ multiplex PCR. V, J and clone size reflect that table, while D and trimming were determined from the DNA. The table lists about 150,000 clones, roughly 84% of them singletons, with about 11% in the top ten. The germline CDR1 and CDR2 sequences are MNHEY and SMNVEV (reference sequence). Trimming removed 6 bases from V and 1 base from J; junction bases left unmatched: 8. The CDR3 sequence is 15 residues long.

The clonotype originates from a man between 65 and 85 years old with active or convalescent COVID-19. The sample was peripheral blood. The V gene is TRBV27, the J gene TRBJ1-1; 7 nucleotides line up with TRBD1. CDR3 region: CASSPRGPTNTEAFF. The CDR3 DNA is TGTGCCAGCAGCCCTAGGGGGCCCACGAACACTGAAGCTTTCTTT.